These 14 T cell receptor beta chains came from one sample sequenced in a study of regulatory T cells in long-lasting Graves disease. Specified time point: newly diagnosed GD, antithyroid drugs for less than 3 months. Extracted PBMC RNA gave rise to the TCR library. The authors built TCR beta libraries using iRepertoire HTBI primers and Arm-PCR of CDR3 regions. MiXCR, run by TCRdb on the multiplex PCR reads, gives a single entry per CDR3 protein. The profile shows approximately 360,000 distinct CDR3 sequences, 12% of them singletons. These same records also appear under a second study, on T cells in Graves' hyperthyroidism and ophthalmopathy.

The sample here was peripheral blood mononuclear cells (PBMCs), taken at new diagnosis, from a patient treated with antithyroid drugs. All receptors derive from a woman in her late teens or twenties with Graves disease.

In this sample, this clonotype turned up many times. The chain recombines TRBV7-2 with TRBJ2-3; 12 bases are a match to TRBD2. There are 17 residues in the CDR3. Unmatched junction bases numbered 7, after V lost 5 bases and J lost 1 base. From germline, CDR1 is SGHTA and CDR2 FQGNSA. In nucleotides, the CDR3 is TGTGCCAGCAGCCCTAGACTAGCGGGAGTGGGCACAGATACGCAGTATTTT. It encodes CASSPRLAGVGTDTQYF. Looking up the rest from reference TRBV7-2 and TRBJ2-3 gives the full variable domain: GAGVSQSPSNKVTEKGKDVELRCDPISGHTALYWYRQSLGQGLEFLIYFQGNSAPDKSGLPSDRFSAERTGGSVSTLTIQRTQQEDSAVYLCASSPRLAGVGTDTQYFGPGTRLTVL.

This clonotype came up many times. V and J are TRBV12-3 or TRBV12-4 and TRBJ1-5; maybe TRBD1 (6 bases). V was pared by 6 bases and J by 3 bases, with 15 bases between. The CDR3 runs 15 residues. Here the CDR3 reads CASRPSGVLNQPQHF. In nucleotides, the CDR3 is TGTGCCAGCAGGCCATCAGGGGTTCTCAATCAGCCCCAGCATTTT.

With respect to this clonotype: Only one base separates this from a far larger clonotype, so it likely reflects a read error. V gene TRBV2 combines with J gene TRBJ2-1; D may correspond to TRBD1 or TRBD2 (5 bases each). The closer fit of TRBJ2-3 to the DNA end suggests the J call may be wrong. Germline CDR1 is SNHLY and CDR2 is FYNNEI. This CDR3 is 16 amino acids long. As DNA, the CDR3 is TGTGCCAGCAGTGTAGTCGGGACCCACCGAGGAGATGCGCAGTATTTT. This gives the protein CASSVVGTHRGDAQYF.

In this sample, this clonotype turned up a few times. The gene calls are TRBV12-3 or TRBV12-4 and TRBJ1-1; 10 nucleotides match TRBD1. The CDR3 totals 14 residues. Trimming removed 8 bases from V and 2 bases from J; junction bases left unmatched: 5. CDR3 DNA: TGTGCCAGCCGGGACAGGGGCCGAAACACTGAAGCTTTCTTT. It translates to CASRDRGRNTEAFF.

The chain joins TRBV4-2 to TRBJ1-6, with a weak D call TRBD1 (6 bases). Germline loops: CDR1 LGHNA, CDR2 YNFKEQ. There are 16 residues in the CDR3. Trimming took 0 bases from V and 8 from J, leaving 14 bases between them. The CDR3 protein is CASSQDRGAMDSPLHF. CDR3 in DNA: TGTGCCAGCAGCCAAGATCGGGGGGCGATGGATTCACCCCTCCACTTT.

The V and J genes are TRBV20-1 and TRBJ2-7; 8 nucleotides agree with TRBD2. J was trimmed by 1 base and V by 4 bases; bases with no gene match: 6. This CDR3 is 14 amino acids long. Germline values: CDR1 DFQATT, CDR2 SNEGSKA (reference sequence). CDR3 sequence (DNA): TGCAGTGCTAAAAGTAGCGGGGTGTCCTACGAGCAGTACTTC. This translates into CSAKSSGVSYEQYF.

This clonotype was found many times. J is TRBJ2-3 and V is TRBV6-1; 11 bases are a match to TRBD2. The CDR3 has 13 residues. Germline loops: CDR1 MNHNS, CDR2 SASEGT. V shed 11 bases and J 4 bases; nucleotides not matched to a gene: 5. The CDR3 loop is CAPGSGGADTQYF. The CDR3 DNA is TGTGCCCCAGGTAGCGGGGGGGCAGATACGCAGTATTTT.

The chain has TRBV29-1 and TRBJ2-1, with a possible D match to TRBD2 (7 bases). Germline-derived CDR1 and CDR2 are SQVTM and ANQGSEA. The V end lost 6 bases, the J end lost 6 bases, and 15 bases lay between the germline ends. This CDR3 region has 13 residues. CDR3 sequence (DNA): TGCAGCGTATCGGGGGGCCCATTCAATGAGCAGTTCTTC. It encodes CSVSGGPFNEQFF.

Ten or more counts support this clonotype. CDR3 sequence: CASSPSPNEKLFF. The CDR3 DNA reads as TGTGCCAGCTCACCGAGTCCAAATGAAAAACTGTTTTTT. This chain links TRBV18 with TRBJ1-4; D ambiguous. V was shortened by 3 bases and J by 5 bases, with 7 bases between the two germline ends. Germline CDR1 is KGHSH and CDR2 is LQKENI. The CDR3 is 13 residues long.

The chain recombines TRBV19 with TRBJ2-7; D is uncertain. The CDR3 sequence is 15 residues long. V shed 4 bases and J shed 1 base, with 14 bases lying between them. Germline assignment: CDR1 LNHDA and CDR2 SQIVND (reference sequence). The CDR3 DNA reads as TGTGCCAGTAGTAGGCGCCTTTTACCATCCTACGAGCAGTACTTC. Translating it yields CASSRRLLPSYEQYF.

In its sample, this clonotype was seen a few times. The chain uses TRBV4-3 and TRBJ2-1; 8 bases are shared with TRBD2. Germline V gene sequence: CDR1 LGHNA, CDR2 YSLEER. J gave up 6 bases and V 0 bases, and 16 bases lay outside the gene matches. CDR3 length equals 19 residues. The DNA of the CDR3 is TGCGCCAGCAGCCAAGACCGGGGACTAGTTTTTGTTTGGGGCAATGAGCAGTTCTTC. Translation: CASSQDRGLVFVWGNEQFF.

In this sample, this clonotype turned up many times. This rearrangement joins TRBV20-1 to TRBJ2-7, with 8 bases matching TRBD2. Germline trimming cut 7 bases from V and 9 bases from J; bases unmatched to any gene: 14. This CDR3 contains 13 residues. Germline loops: CDR1 DFQATT, CDR2 SNEGSKA (reference sequence). For the CDR3, the DNA is TGCAGTGTCCGCACAGCGGGGGCCTCAGCGCAGTACGTC. Amino acids: CSVRTAGASAQYV.

This clonotype was detected ten times or more. The J gene is TRBJ2-5, the V gene TRBV6-1; TRBD2 matches at 13 bases. The CDR3 length is 15 residues. Germline trimming cut 6 bases from V and 5 bases from J; bases unmatched to any gene: 6. Per the germline V gene, CDR1 is MNHNS and CDR2 is SASEGT. This CDR3 is CASRILAGGHETQYF. CDR3 in DNA: TGTGCCAGCAGGATACTAGCGGGAGGGCATGAGACCCAGTACTTC.

This clonotype was seen a handful of times. The chain joins TRBV6-4 to TRBJ2-1; TRBD2 matches 10 bases. Trimming removed 5 bases from V and 1 base from J; junction bases left unmatched: 2. The CDR3 extends over 15 amino acids. Germline lookup yields CDR1 MRHNA and CDR2 SNTAGT. The CDR3 nucleotides are TGTGCCAGCAGTATACTAGCGGGGTCCTACAATGAGCAGTTCTTC. Encoded protein: CASSILAGSYNEQFF.